This T cell receptor (beta chain) was profiled in a study of blood T cell repertoires in COVID-19. Study as a whole: Italy, Spain and the United States were the sources of the convalescent and acute COVID-19 samples.

CDR1 is MNHEY and CDR2 is SMNVEV in the germline V gene (reference sequence). V lost 6 bases to trimming and J lost 5 bases, with 13 bases between them. The CDR3 consists of 13 residues. By share of the sample, this clone is medium-sized (0.01 to 0.1%). Authors' analysis steps: How many nucleated cells were present was estimated from reference gene primer amplification. Sequenced by immunoSEQ multiplex PCR; TCRdb stores in-frame clones only, minus some. Clone size and V and J calls were adopted from that table, with D and trimming inferred from the DNA. In the table there are 35,000 to 50,000 clones, around 87% of which are singletons.

The material sequenced was peripheral blood. The genes are TRBV27 and TRBJ1-1; D might be TRBD1 (5 bases). The TCR originated in a woman older than 75 with active COVID-19. This CDR3 is CASRFGAETEAFF. The CDR3 region has the DNA TGTGCCAGCAGATTTGGGGCAGAGACTGAAGCTTTCTTT.